Following are 4 T cell receptor beta chains from one sample sequenced in a study of blood T cells in healthy people across ages. Using a J-beta primer mix together with a sample-barcoded 5' primer, a second PCR was run for about 6 to 11 cycles. MiXCR, run by TCRdb on the 5' RACE reads, gives a single entry per CDR3 protein. In the table there are approximately 1,000,000 distinct CDR3 sequences, about two fifths of which are singletons. The sample consisted of blood. These receptor sequences come from a young man in good health.

The V call is TRBV18, the J call TRBJ2-1; D perhaps matches TRBD2 (6 bases). Germline values: CDR1 KGHSH, CDR2 LQKENI. V was shortened by 8 bases and J by 0 bases, with 14 bases between the two germline ends. The CDR3 sequence is 15 residues long. This CDR3 is CASTLGGGSYNEQFF. The CDR3 DNA reads as TGTGCCAGCACCTTGGGAGGAGGCTCCTACAATGAGCAGTTCTTC. The whole variable domain, remainder taken from reference TRBV18 and TRBJ2-1, is NAGVMQNPRHLVRRRGQEARLRCSPMKGHSHVYWYRQLPEEGLKFMVYLQKENIIDESGMPKERFSAEFPKEGPSILRIQQVVRGDSAAYFCASTLGGGSYNEQFFGPGTRLTVL.

This chain connects TRBV27 to TRBJ2-3; D tentatively reads TRBD1 or TRBD2 (5 bases each). Germline values: CDR1 MNHEY, CDR2 SMNVEV (reference sequence). Trimming removed 2 bases from V and 1 base from J, with 10 bases in between. This CDR3 is 15 amino acids long. CDR3 DNA sequence: TGTGCCAGCAGTTTAAAGGGACCTCGCACAGATACGCAGTATTTT. Translating gives CASSLKGPRTDTQYF.

The chain recombines TRBV4-3 with TRBJ1-1; D is ambiguous. CDR3 length equals 14 residues. CDR1 and CDR2 from the germline V gene are LGHNA and YSLEER. Trimming removed 3 bases from V and 3 bases from J, with 11 bases in between. CDR3 residues: CASSQWNGDTEAFF. The CDR3 nucleotides read TGCGCCAGCAGCCAGTGGAATGGTGACACTGAAGCTTTCTTT.

V and J are TRBV4-1 and TRBJ1-1, with TRBD1 matching 8 bases. The V segment lost 5 bases and the J segment 8 bases; nucleotides outside the gene matches: 10. The CDR3 runs to 14 residues. Germline CDR1 and CDR2: MGHRA and YSYEKL. This CDR3 is CASSAQGAGSEAFF. The CDR3 DNA reads as TGCGCCAGCAGCGCCCAGGGGGCTGGGTCCGAAGCTTTCTTT.